This note documents a single T cell receptor beta chain sequence. Its antigen is unidentified. This sample stems from a study of Tregs in tolerant kidney transplant recipients. Study-wide points: The small number of patients limits these findings pending further validation. Tregs expanded with activated donor B cells seemed most donor-specific.

Here immunoSEQ multiplex PCR was the method, and the copy in TCRdb shows in-frame clones only, minus some. This table holds some 70,000 clones, 85% to 90% found once. CD4+CD25+CD127- Tregs, CD4+CD25- non-Tregs, CD4 and CD8 cells were sorted. The receptor was isolated from a human donor who received a combined kidney and bone marrow transplant. This specimen was CD4+ T cells from blood, taken before the transplant.

CDR3 in amino acids: CASSYRHPPGDYGYTF. The CDR3 DNA reads TGTGCCAGCAGCTATAGACACCCGCCGGGGGACTATGGCTACACCTTC. The V call is TRBV5-5, the J call TRBJ1-2; a weak D match, TRBD1 (5 bases). This CDR3 is built from 16 residues. Germline-derived CDR1 and CDR2 are SGHKS and YYEKEE (reference sequence). Trimming removed 3 bases at V and 3 bases at J, with 18 bases between.